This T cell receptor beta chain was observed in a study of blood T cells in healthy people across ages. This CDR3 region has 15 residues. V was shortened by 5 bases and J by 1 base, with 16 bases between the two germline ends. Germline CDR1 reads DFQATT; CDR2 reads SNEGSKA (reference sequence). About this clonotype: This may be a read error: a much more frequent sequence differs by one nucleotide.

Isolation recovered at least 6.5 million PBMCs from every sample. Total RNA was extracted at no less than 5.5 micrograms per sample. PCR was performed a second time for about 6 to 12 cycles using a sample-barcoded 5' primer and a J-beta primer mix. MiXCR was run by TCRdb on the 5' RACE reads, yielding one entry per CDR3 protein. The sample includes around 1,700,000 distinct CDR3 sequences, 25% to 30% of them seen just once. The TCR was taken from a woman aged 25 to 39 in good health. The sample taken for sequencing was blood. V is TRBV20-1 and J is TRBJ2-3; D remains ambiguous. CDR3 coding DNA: TGCAGTGCTGTGTCACCAGCGAGGCGCACAGATACGCAGTATTTT. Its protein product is CSAVSPARRTDTQYF.